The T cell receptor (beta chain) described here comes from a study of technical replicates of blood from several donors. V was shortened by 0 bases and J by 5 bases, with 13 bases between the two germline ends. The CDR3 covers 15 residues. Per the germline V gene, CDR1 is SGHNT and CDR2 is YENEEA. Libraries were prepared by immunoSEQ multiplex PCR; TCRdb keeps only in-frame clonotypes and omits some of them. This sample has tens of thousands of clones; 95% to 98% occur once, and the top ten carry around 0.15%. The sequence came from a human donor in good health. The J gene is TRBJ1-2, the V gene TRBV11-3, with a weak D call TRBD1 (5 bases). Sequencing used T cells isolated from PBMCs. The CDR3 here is CASSLEQGSIYGYTF. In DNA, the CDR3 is TGTGCCAGCAGCTTAGAGCAGGGCTCGATATATGGCTACACCTTC.